This entry features one T cell receptor (beta chain) sequence. From fresh peripheral blood, under 12 ml in volume, the PBMCs were obtained. Using RNA transcripts, the TCR beta CDR3 regions were amplified. Investigators did first-round RT-PCR with HTBI primers, then second-round multiplex PCR. TCRdb fed the multiplex PCR reads into MiXCR, producing one record per CDR3 protein. Of 400,000 to 450,000 distinct CDR3 sequences listed, 20% to 25% are singletons. These data come from a study of Graves' ophthalmopathy and Graves' hyperthyroidism. Study-wide background: Untreated patients at initial diagnosis provided peripheral blood.

CDR3 length: 14 residues. CDR1 and CDR2 (germline): MNHEY, SVGAGI. Trimming took 0 bases from V and 8 from J, leaving 10 bases between them. This sequence was found in a woman aged 18-35 years with stable Graves' hyperthyroidism. The sample consisted of peripheral blood. The rearrangement uses TRBV6-5 and TRBJ2-2; no reliable D call. The CDR3 DNA follows: TGTGCCAGCAGTTACTCACCGTTCCGTGGGGAGCTGTTTTTT. Translation: CASSYSPFRGELFF.